The clone carrying this TCR beta chain is a singleton in its sample. The antigen is unknown. The CDR3 sequence is 15 residues long. V was clipped by 0 bases and J by 3 bases, with 9 bases between them. Germline CDR1 is SGHNT and CDR2 is YYREEE (reference sequence). Isolated RNA was reverse transcribed into cDNA used as the sequencing template. Method: immunoSEQ multiplex PCR; TCRdb's copy keeps in-frame clones and lacks some. The data show 160,000 or so clones, roughly 58% seen once. The sample is drawn from a study of CD8+ T cells in alopecia areata. Findings and limits, study-wide: Resident alphabeta T cells of normal skin are also sequenced in scalp samples. Persistence during tofacitinib was seen for many expanded lesional clones in scalp and blood. Tofacitinib significantly decreased scalp clonality and expanded CD8+ clones among top 100.

Treatment: oral pan-JAK inhibitor, 5-10 mg twice daily. The rearrangement links TRBV5-4 to TRBJ2-2; D may be TRBD1 or TRBD2 (5 bases each). This clonotype was sampled from a human donor with alopecia areata. Sequenced material: CD4+ T cells sorted from blood, taken at approximately week 56, from a patient treated with tofacitinib. The chain's CDR3 is CASSLARGYTGELFF. In DNA form, the CDR3 reads TGTGCCAGCAGCTTGGCCCGGGGCTACACCGGGGAGCTGTTTTTT.